This T cell receptor beta chain came from a study of cytomegalovirus exposure and HLA in healthy donors (dated by TCRdb to 2016 to 2017). For the wider study: An earlier analysis of some 600 of the donors reported 276 Gb of sequence data and around 120 million unique TCR beta sequences obtained from some 170 million T cells. To study patterns of TCR occurrence, a later analysis re-analyzed previously published TCR beta repertoires from 700 or so donors and added high-resolution HLA genotyping. Across around 400 genotyped donors of the cohort, an average of roughly 250,000 unique TCR beta nucleotide sequences per donor were sequenced, and roughly a sixth of those sequences were non-productive. Donor age, sex, ethnicity and CMV serostatus were collected together with the repertoire data. The number of donors typed differed by locus, with about 629-640 for A, B, C, DRB1 and DQB1, around 520 for DQA1, under 610 for DPA1, and around 460 for DPB1. The study used immunosequencing to profile the T cell repertoires of several hundred subjects and linked those repertoires to cytomegalovirus serostatus. About 280 gigabases of sequencing data and roughly 80 million unique TCR sequences made up an early release that covered fewer than 650 HLA-typed donors. The study aimed to test whether cataloging public T cell receptors could reveal signatures of past pathogen exposure. A later genetic analysis used genome-wide SNP genotypes for about 65% of the 666 donors, treating that subset as a discovery cohort. To predict cytomegalovirus infection status, the study brought together high-throughput TCR immunosequencing, statistical association of individual TCRs with disease status, and machine learning. Rather than drawing on any new phenotypic data, the later analysis identified candidate immune exposures from TCR beta sequences and the way those sequences occurred across donors. An earlier analysis of around 540 of the donors applied high-throughput TCR beta sequencing to assess whether each TCR beta V gene segment acted as functional or pseudogenic. The genetic ancestry cluster associated with self-reported Caucasian donors included over 80% of the roughly 390 genotyped donors. Every repertoire in the discovery cohort had been generated on one and the same sequencing platform. Because of strong linkage in the cohort, four or five DR-DQ haplotypes were treated as single units for association and clustering. Along with the 666-subject first cohort, a separate validation cohort of over a hundred different subjects was used. Both class I and class II loci were covered by HLA typing, at four-digit resolution. Overall study outcomes, separate from this receptor: Specific HLA alleles were associated with 16,951 TCR beta sequences at a false discovery rate of 0.05 in a later analysis. Strong co-occurrence of HLA alleles, especially DR and DQ, made assigning TCR associations to individual alleles difficult. A later analysis found that TCR association rates varied across HLA loci, with DRB1 alleles showing the most associated TCRs and HLA-C alleles the fewest. According to a later analysis, most CMV-associated TCR beta chains appeared to be HLA-restricted, and the HLA associations seemed to be driven largely by CMV exposure. Immune exposure information for the cohort was limited to CMV serostatus. Roughly uniform sequencing depth across donors was assumed in presence/absence analyses, although this assumption may not hold. A further reported finding was that TCR beta sequences accurately predicted the HLA-A and HLA-B alleles for most subjects in the first cohort. A cluster of highly shared sequence variants was judged likely to be a technical artifact of the sequencing pipeline. The study listed approximately 150 TCR beta chains as associated with cytomegalovirus. Three of the identified cytomegalovirus-associated TCR beta chains were confirmed in vitro to be specific for cytomegalovirus antigens. Most TCR sequences were seen in very few donors, while some public TCRs were found in many individuals. Compared with the approximately 710-donor mean, donors in an Asian-associated ancestry cluster had fewer N-insertions in productive TCRs, according to a later genetic analysis. A later analysis reported that several top co-occurrence clusters appeared linked to parvovirus B19, influenza, CMV and Epstein-Barr virus. A later analysis found that HLA-associated TCR beta chains were more clonally expanded and had lower generation probabilities than equally common non-associated chains. Correlated functional status among segregating V segments might reflect linkage disequilibrium, but an unknown experimental factor could not be ruled out. The authors suggested that the approach could potentially be generalized to other disease states and immunological phenotypes. The classifier was reported to diagnose cytomegalovirus status with high specificity and sensitivity in both the original and validation cohorts. Only TCR beta chains were sequenced in this cohort, and the absence of alpha or paired-chain data limited detectable features. HLA typing was unavailable for some donors at each locus, so association tests used only the typed subset. Because counts were too low, under 20 rarely observed V segments, including chromosome 9 orphons, were left out of the earlier analysis of some 640 of the donors. An earlier analysis of some 560 of the donors showed that most TCR beta V segments appeared in productive rearrangements either about 90% or about 30% of the time, which broadly matched IMGT annotations. V-gene and J-gene trimming of TCR beta chains was associated with a missense DCLRE1C variant in a later genetic analysis, and the association was replicated in an independent cohort. Some IMGT-functional V segments, including TRBV6-2 and TRBV6-3, could not be told apart with the 87-base-pair reads, so those segments were excluded.

The cohort consisted of some 670 healthy bone marrow donors. At the time of sampling, all cohort members were nominally healthy, though unrecorded immune exposures were likely present. The donor tested CMV seronegative, placing the donor among the 350 or so seronegative members of the cohort. A peripheral blood sample was collected from each donor, and TCR beta sequencing was performed on peripheral blood mononuclear cells. Genomic DNA extraction from the blood cell samples was performed with the Qiagen DNeasy Blood Extraction Kit. The library was built by means of the immunoSEQ multiplex PCR assay. For the multiplex PCR, a mixture combining 60 forward primers for TCR Vbeta segments and 13 reverse primers for TCR Jbeta segments was used. Amplification of the CDR3 region of rearranged TCR beta genes was performed with a multiplex PCR assay on genomic DNA. The Illumina HiSeq System was used to sequence the amplified TCR beta libraries as 87-base-pair reads. In the authors' own workflow: In a later analysis, approximately 74 million unique TCR beta chains were counted across the 690 or so repertoires, and around 11 million of these chains were shared by at least two donors. To remove PCR and sequencing errors, raw reads were error-corrected and collapsed into unique sequences using a nearest-neighbor algorithm that merged closely related sequences. To assign V, D and J gene segments, CDR3 sequences were aligned to IMGT reference sequences. For a sequence to be retained, a match of at least six nucleotides was required to both a V gene segment and a J gene segment. Rearrangements were classified as productive when the CDR3 lacked stop codons and remained in frame with V and J, and all other rearrangements were classified as non-productive. CDR3 was defined according to IMGT convention as the region running from the second conserved V-encoded cysteine to the conserved J-encoded phenylalanine. The earlier analysis of fewer than 700 of the donors excluded sequences that lacked an unambiguous match to a single V gene segment. An earlier analysis of some 500 of the donors classified V segments as functional when productive rearrangements were above 56.7% and as segregating when the standard deviation between donors was above 5%. A statistical classification framework was built for diagnosing cytomegalovirus status from the catalog of TCR beta chain sequences. A later analysis assigned V and J genes by comparing TCR nucleotide sequences with IMGT/GENE-DB human TR gene sequences. The TCRdist pipeline was used in a later analysis to assign CDR3 sequences and most-parsimonious VDJ recombination scenarios. A later analysis defined each TCR beta chain by its CDR3 amino acid sequence plus V-gene family, and excluded reads lacking a unique V-gene family. As a way to deal with suspected cross-contamination and a sequencing artifact, a later analysis dropped 450 to 600 nucleotide sequences that were highly shared and had low generation probability. In a later analysis, a clonal expansion index was calculated for each public chain from normalized within-repertoire ranks of inferred template counts. In a later analysis, generation probabilities were computed with a VDJ recombination model fitted to out-of-frame rearrangements, and the resulting probabilities were checked against IGoR. A later analysis scored TCR-TCR, TCR-HLA and TCR-CMV co-occurrence with hypergeometric tests, applying a repertoire-size bias correction to TCR pairs. To estimate false discovery rates, a later analysis permuted the HLA or CMV assignments 20 times. In a later analysis, co-occurring TCRs were grouped using DBSCAN, with TCRdist sequence similarity added in when clustering inside HLA-allele-positive subsets. Repertoires with fewer than 30,000 or more than 120,000 public chains, plus five repertoires with anomalous nucleotide sharing, were excluded from co-occurrence clustering. TCRdb mirrors the immuneACCESS table, restricted to in-frame sequences. Some clones are absent from its copies; in checked studies, under half trace to an unresolved V gene, and the reason for the others is unknown. For V, J and clone size, that table is used; D and trimming come from the DNA. The sample table records under 200,000 clones; about 84% of these occur just once. Around 4% of the sample goes to the ten largest clones.

In the case of this clone: Its antigen is not yet known. No base qualities exist here, and no much larger clone lies one base off it.

From a lookup of the germline V gene, CDR1 and CDR2 are SGHVS and FQNEAQ. Trimming removed 5 bases from V and 8 bases from J; the gene matches leave 11 bases unexplained. The CDR3 runs 15 residues from the cysteine to the phenylalanine. This entry keeps only the CDR3 DNA: 45 bases, framed from base 1. The receptor comes from a man between 50 and 59 years old in good health and CMV-seronegative. Here the chain combines TRBV7-8 and TRBJ1-2; TRBD1 aligns with 10 central bases. Sequenced material: PBMCs. For the CDR3, the sequence is CASSQNPGTGEGYTF. The nucleotides read TGTGCCAGCAGCCAGAACCCGGGGACAGGGGAAGGCTACACCTTC.